This T cell receptor beta chain was recorded in a study of blood T cell repertoires in COVID-19. Study context: Researchers got acute and convalescent COVID-19 samples from the United States, Italy and Spain.

Assay: immunoSEQ multiplex PCR; the TCRdb copy retains only in-frame clones and omits some. The data contain roughly 400,000 clones, around 87% of them seen just once; the ten biggest clones take up approximately 10%. Participants spanned ages about 18 to 90 years and resided in about 24 US areas. Recovery meant two consecutive negative NP/OP PCR tests, professional clearance, or resolved symptoms. This CDR3 region has 20 residues. Germline CDR1 LNHDA, CDR2 SQIVND (reference sequence). Between the trimmed V and J ends, which lost 7 bases and 0 bases, there was a span of 30 bases. V is TRBV19 and J is TRBJ1-1, with no clear D. This clonotype was obtained from a woman aged 45-65 years who had recovered from COVID-19. What was sequenced was PBMCs or T cells enriched from blood (not recorded which). DNA of the CDR3: TGTGCCAGTACCGATCGTTTGGAGCAGCGTAAATTTCCAATGAACACTGAAGCTTTCTTT. Its translation: CASTDRLEQRKFPMNTEAFF.